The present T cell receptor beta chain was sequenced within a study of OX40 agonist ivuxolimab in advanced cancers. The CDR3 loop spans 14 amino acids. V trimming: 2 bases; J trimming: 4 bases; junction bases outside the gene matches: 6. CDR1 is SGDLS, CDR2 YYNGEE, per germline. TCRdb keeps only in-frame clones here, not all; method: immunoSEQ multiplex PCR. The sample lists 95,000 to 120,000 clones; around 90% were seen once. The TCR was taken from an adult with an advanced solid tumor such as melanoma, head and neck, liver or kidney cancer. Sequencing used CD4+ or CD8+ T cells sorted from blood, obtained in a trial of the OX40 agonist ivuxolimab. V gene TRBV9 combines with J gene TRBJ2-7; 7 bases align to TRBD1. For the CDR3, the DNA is TGTGCCAGCAGCGTCGGGACAGAGACTTACGAGCAGTACTTC. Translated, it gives CASSVGTETYEQYF. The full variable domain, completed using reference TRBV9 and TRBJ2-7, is DSGVTQTPKHLITATGQRVTLRCSPRSGDLSVYWYQQSLDQGLQFLIQYYNGEERAKGNILERFSAQQFPDLHSELNLSSLELGDSALYFCASSVGTETYEQYFGPGTRLTVT.